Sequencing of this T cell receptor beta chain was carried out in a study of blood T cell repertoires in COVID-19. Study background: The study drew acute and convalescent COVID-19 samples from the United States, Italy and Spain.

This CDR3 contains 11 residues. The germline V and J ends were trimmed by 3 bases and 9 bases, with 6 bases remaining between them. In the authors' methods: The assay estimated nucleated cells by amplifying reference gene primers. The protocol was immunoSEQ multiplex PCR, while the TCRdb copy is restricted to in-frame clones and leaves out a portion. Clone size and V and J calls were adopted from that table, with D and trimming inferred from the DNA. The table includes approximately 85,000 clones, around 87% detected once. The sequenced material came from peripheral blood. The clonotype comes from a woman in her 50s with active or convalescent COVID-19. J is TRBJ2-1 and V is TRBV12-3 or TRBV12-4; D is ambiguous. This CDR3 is CASSLETEQFF. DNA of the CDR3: TGTGCCAGCAGTTTGGAGACTGAGCAGTTCTTC.